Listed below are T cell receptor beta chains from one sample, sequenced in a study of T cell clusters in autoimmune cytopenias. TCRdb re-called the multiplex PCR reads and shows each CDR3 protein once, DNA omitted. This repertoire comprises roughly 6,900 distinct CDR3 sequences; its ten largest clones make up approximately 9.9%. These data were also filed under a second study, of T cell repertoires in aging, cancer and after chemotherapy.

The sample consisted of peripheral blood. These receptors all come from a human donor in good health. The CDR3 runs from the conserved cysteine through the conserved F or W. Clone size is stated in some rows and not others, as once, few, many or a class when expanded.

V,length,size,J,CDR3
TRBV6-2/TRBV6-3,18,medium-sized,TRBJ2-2,CASLPPGLAEANTGELFF
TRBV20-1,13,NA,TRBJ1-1,CSAKGGADTEAFF
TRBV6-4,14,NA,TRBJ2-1,CASSPGTGHNEHFF
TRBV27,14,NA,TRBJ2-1,CASRLPGTGDEQFF
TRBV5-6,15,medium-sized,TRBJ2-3,CASSLVGGDLDTQYF
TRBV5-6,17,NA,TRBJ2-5,CASSLETGFRSGETQYF
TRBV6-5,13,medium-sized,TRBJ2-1,CASSRGGGREQFF
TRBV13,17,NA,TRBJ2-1,CASSSYTGTGDGNEQFF
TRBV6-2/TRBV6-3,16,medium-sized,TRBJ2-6,CASSHAAGAGANVLTF
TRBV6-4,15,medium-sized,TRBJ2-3,CASSDDRGGTDTQYF
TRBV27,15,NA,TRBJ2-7,CASSISRTVYYEQYF
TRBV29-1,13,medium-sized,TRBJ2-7,CSVRRTSSYEQYF
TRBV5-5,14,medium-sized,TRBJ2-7,CASSFGQTSYEQYF
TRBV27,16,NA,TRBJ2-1,CASTPRGRGAYNEQFF
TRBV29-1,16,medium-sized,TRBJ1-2,CSVDLGVIPGNYGYTF
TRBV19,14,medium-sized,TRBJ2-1,CASRGLGFYNEQFF
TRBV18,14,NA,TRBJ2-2,CASSTSTNTGELFF
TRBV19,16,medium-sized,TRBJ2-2,CASSARSGSNTGELFF
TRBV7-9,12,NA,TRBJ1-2,CASSLDSYGYTF
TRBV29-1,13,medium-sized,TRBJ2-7,CSVEVGGGYEQYF
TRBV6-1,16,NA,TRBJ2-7,CASSGETSGEVGEQYF
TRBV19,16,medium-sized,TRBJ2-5,CASSIARLAGQETQYF
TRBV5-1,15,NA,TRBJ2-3,CASSPDQLLADTQYF
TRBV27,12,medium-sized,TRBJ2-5,CASRTGWETQYF
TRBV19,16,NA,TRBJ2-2,CASSIPLKGYTGELFF
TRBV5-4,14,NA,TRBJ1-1,CASSRDRENTEAFF
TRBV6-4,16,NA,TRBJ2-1,CASSDAASGSYNEQFF
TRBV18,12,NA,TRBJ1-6,CASSPSDTPLHF
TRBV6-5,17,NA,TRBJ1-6,CASSYSTQQGRNSPLHF
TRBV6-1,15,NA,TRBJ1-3,CASSEVGFSGNTIYF
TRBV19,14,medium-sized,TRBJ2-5,CASRLAGLQETQYF
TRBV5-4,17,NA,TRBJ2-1,CASSLVGGRNIYNEQFF
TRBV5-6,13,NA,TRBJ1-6,CASSLSGESPLHF
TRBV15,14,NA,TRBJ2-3,CATSIDRSTDTQYF
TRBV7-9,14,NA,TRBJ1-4,CASSPGTGLEKLFF
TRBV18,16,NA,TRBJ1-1,CASSPQGPGSNTEAFF
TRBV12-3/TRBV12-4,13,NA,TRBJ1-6,CASSRQGGSPLHF
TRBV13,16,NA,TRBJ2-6,CASRPATSSGANVLTF
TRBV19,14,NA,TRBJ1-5,CASKVGEAGQPQHF
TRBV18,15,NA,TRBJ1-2,CASSPNPPGPYGYTF
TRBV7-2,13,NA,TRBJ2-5,CASSATARETQYF
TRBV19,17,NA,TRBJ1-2,CASSISGTGRSLYGYTF
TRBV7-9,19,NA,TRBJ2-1,CASSLRQGASGGSGNEQFF